Sequencing of this T cell receptor (beta chain) was carried out in a study of cytomegalovirus exposure and HLA in healthy donors. Germline CDR1 reads MNHEY; CDR2 reads SMNVEV (reference sequence). Trimming left V 4 bases short and J 6 bases short, with 13 bases between. CDR3 size: 15 residues. PCR used 60 Vbeta primers and 13 Jbeta primers. Sequenced by immunoSEQ multiplex PCR; TCRdb stores in-frame clones only, minus some. This table holds approximately 100,000 clones, about 83% found once. The chain employs TRBV27 and TRBJ1-6; D gene unclear. Sequenced input: PBMCs. The origin of this receptor is a man aged 60 to 69 in good health and CMV-seropositive. The CDR3 DNA sequence: TGTGCCAGCAGTTCAAGATGGAGCGGTAATTCACCCCTCCACTTT. Residues: CASSSRWSGNSPLHF.